What follows are 26 T cell receptor beta chains derived from one specimen sequenced in a study of identifying expanded T cells in peripheral blood. Repertoires were generated with immunoSEQ multiplex PCR, while TCRdb's copy carries only in-frame clones and drops some. Counted here are under 90,000 clones, over 75% occurring once; the ten biggest clones make up approximately 3%. Sequences were obtained from blood. The receptors were sampled from a person between 18 and 75 years old in good health.

This clone was detected once. This chain joins TRBV7-2 and TRBJ2-7; D not resolved. Deletions cut 5 bases from V and 1 base from J, with 15 bases between. This CDR3 is 15 amino acids long. The germline gives CDR1 SGHTA, CDR2 FQGNSA. This chain's CDR3 is CASSPGRVRSYEQYF. The CDR3 coding sequence is TGTGCCAGCAGCCCCGGCCGGGTGCGATCCTACGAGCAGTACTTC.

The V call is TRBV7-2, the J call TRBJ2-7; D gene uncertain. V was shortened by 1 base and J by 4 bases, with 8 bases between the two germline ends. Per germline, CDR1 SGHTA and CDR2 FQGNSA. The CDR3 length is 13 residues. This CDR3 reads CASSLGSPYEQYF. CDR3 sequence (DNA): TGTGCCAGCAGCTTAGGAAGCCCTTACGAGCAGTACTTC. Using reference TRBV7-2 and TRBJ2-7 for the parts outside the CDR3, the full variable domain is GAGVSQSPSNKVTEKGKDVELRCDPISGHTALYWYRQSLGQGLEFLIYFQGNSAPDKSGLPSDRFSAERTGGSVSTLTIQRTQQEDSAVYLCASSLGSPYEQYFGPGTRLTVT.

The chain has TRBV7-2 and TRBJ2-2, with 7 bases matching TRBD1. The CDR3 spans 15 residues. Germline V gives CDR1 SGHTA, CDR2 FQGNSA. The trim removed 3 bases at V and 3 bases at J, leaving 4 bases unmatched. CDR3 sequence: CASSFRDRDTGELFF. The CDR3 region has the DNA TGTGCCAGCAGCTTCCGGGACAGAGACACCGGGGAGCTGTTTTTT.

The chain links TRBV5-4 to TRBJ1-2; 10 nucleotides line up with TRBD1. This CDR3 comprises 15 residues. Germline assignment: CDR1 SGHNT and CDR2 YYREEE (reference sequence). J was trimmed by 4 bases and V by 4 bases; bases with no gene match: 7. The CDR3 DNA reads TGTGCCAGCAGCCCCGGACAGGGGGTTGGCTATGGCTACACCTTC. Translated: CASSPGQGVGYGYTF.

The chain links TRBV18 to TRBJ2-3; tentative D call: TRBD1 (6 bases). V lost 1 base, J lost 0 bases, and 8 bases lay in between. The CDR3 length is 15 residues. Germline V gives CDR1 KGHSH, CDR2 LQKENI. CDR3 protein: CASSPLQGSTDTQYF. The CDR3 coding sequence is TGTGCCAGCTCACCACTCCAGGGGAGCACAGATACGCAGTATTTT.

This clone was counted once. The chain combines TRBV6-5 with TRBJ2-3, with D perhaps matching TRBD1 (5 bases). V dropped 5 bases and J dropped 4 bases, with 13 bases sitting between them. This CDR3 has 14 residues. Germline V gene lookup returns CDR1 MNHEY and CDR2 SVGAGI. In nucleotides, the CDR3 is TGTGCCAGCAGTCAACCAGGGTTTGCAGATACGCAGTATTTT. This codes for CASSQPGFADTQYF.

The chain combines TRBV27 with TRBJ2-5; no clear D. The germline V gene encodes CDR1 MNHEY and CDR2 SMNVEV (reference sequence). The V gene lost 4 bases and the J gene lost 5 bases, with 11 bases spanning the gap. CDR3 size: 13 residues. CDR3 sequence (DNA): TGTGCCAGCAGTTCGGGTAAAGTGGAGACCCAGTACTTC. Protein product: CASSSGKVETQYF.

The chain joins TRBV19 to TRBJ1-6, with D maybe TRBD1 (6 bases). Trimming took 2 bases from V and 7 from J, leaving 12 bases between them. This CDR3 has 15 amino acids. Germline-derived CDR1 and CDR2 are LNHDA and SQIVND (reference sequence). Here the CDR3 reads CASSIPGASNSPLHF. For the CDR3, the DNA is TGTGCCAGTAGTATACCAGGGGCCTCGAATTCACCCCTCCACTTT.

The J gene is TRBJ2-7, the V gene TRBV7-2, with 8 bases matching TRBD2. CDR3 length: 13 amino acids. The V and J ends lost 5 bases and 7 bases, in that order; junction bases with no gene match: 7. The germline CDR1 and CDR2 sequences are SGHTA and FQGNSA. CDR3 sequence: CASSPDGGGEQYF. CDR3 in DNA: TGTGCCAGCAGCCCAGACGGCGGGGGGGAGCAGTACTTC.

About this clone itself: This may stem from a read error, because a much larger clone lies one nucleotide away. At the DNA level, this CDR3 is encoded by other sequences in the same sample as well. The chain is built from TRBV30 and TRBJ1-1, with a possible D match to TRBD1 (6 bases). The V gene's germline CDR1 is GTSNPN and CDR2 SVGIG (reference sequence). The ends were cut back, 4 bases at V and 1 base at J, with 10 bases in the middle. This CDR3 has 13 residues. DNA for the CDR3: TGTGCCTGGAAGCAGGGGACGAACACTGAAGCTTTCTTT. It specifies CAWKQGTNTEAFF.

The V call is TRBV9, the J call TRBJ2-5; D perhaps matches TRBD1 (7 bases). This CDR3 region has 15 residues. Trimming left V 2 bases short and J 4 bases short, with 15 bases between. From germline, CDR1 is SGDLS and CDR2 YYNGEE. Here the CDR3 reads CASSVQGGSGETQYF. DNA of the CDR3: TGTGCCAGCAGCGTCCAGGGGGGCTCAGGAGAGACCCAGTACTTC.

This clone was detected only once. The chain carries TRBV10-1 and TRBJ2-1, with D perhaps being TRBD1 or TRBD2 (5 bases each). The CDR3 loop spans 13 amino acids. V dropped 6 bases and J dropped 2 bases, with 8 bases sitting between them. Germline CDR1 and CDR2: WNHNN and SYGVQD (reference sequence). CDR3 coding DNA: TGCGCCAGCAGATGGGGGACCTACAATGAGCAGTTCTTC. Protein product: CASRWGTYNEQFF.

J is TRBJ1-2 and V is TRBV28; a weak D match, TRBD1 (5 bases). This CDR3 is built from 14 residues. The germline V gene has CDR1 MDHEN and CDR2 SYDVKM. V gave up 3 bases and J gave up 8 bases, with 16 bases separating them. CDR3 residues: CASSLLQDLGGYTF. The CDR3 DNA reads as TGTGCCAGCAGTTTGTTACAGGACCTTGGGGGCTACACCTTC.

This rearrangement joins TRBV5-1 to TRBJ2-3, with 8 bases matching TRBD2. The CDR3 is 16 amino acids. J gave up 0 bases and V 2 bases, and 5 bases lay outside the gene matches. The V gene's germline CDR1 is SGHRS and CDR2 YFSETQ. The CDR3 bases are TGCGCCAGCAGCTTCACTAGCGGTGCTAGCACAGATACGCAGTATTTT. It specifies CASSFTSGASTDTQYF.

The gene calls are TRBV23-1 and TRBJ2-7, with D tentatively TRBD1 or TRBD2 (6 bases each). TRBV23-1 qualifies as an ORF whose function is uncertain. This CDR3 is built from 14 residues. The germline V and J ends were trimmed by 9 bases and 5 bases, with 20 bases remaining between them. In DNA form, the CDR3 reads TGCGCCAGTAAGTCAGGAGGGACAAGTAACGAGCAGTACTTC. Its protein product is CASKSGGTSNEQYF.

The V and J genes are TRBV6-1 and TRBJ2-1; D uncertain. CDR1 and CDR2 (germline): MNHNS, SASEGT. The CDR3 covers 10 residues. V was shortened by 5 bases and J by 14 bases, with 10 bases between the two germline ends. The DNA of the CDR3 is TGTGCCAGCAGTCAGTTAGGGAAGTTCTTC. Translation: CASSQLGKFF.

This chain connects TRBV2 to TRBJ2-4; D call uncertain. The CDR3 has 15 residues. V was trimmed by 4 bases and J by 0 bases, leaving 10 bases between them. The V gene's germline CDR1 is SNHLY and CDR2 FYNNEI. This chain's CDR3 is CASSATLLAKNIQYF. DNA for the CDR3: TGTGCCAGCAGTGCCACCCTCTTAGCCAAAAACATTCAGTACTTC.

This chain connects TRBV29-1 to TRBJ2-4; 9 positions match TRBD1. The germline V gene has CDR1 SQVTM and CDR2 ANQGSEA. With 7 bases clipped from V and 4 bases from J, the junction kept 11 bases outside the gene matches. This CDR3 has 15 amino acids. In nucleotides, the CDR3 is TGCAGCGGTGATACAGAAGGGACAGGGAAAAACATTCAGTACTTC. Translation gives CSGDTEGTGKNIQYF. Complete variable domain (other parts from reference TRBV29-1 and TRBJ2-4): SAVISQKPSRDICQRGTSLTIQCQVDSQVTMMFWYRQQPGQSLTLIATANQGSEATYESGFVIDKFPISRPNLTFSTLTVSNMSPEDSSIYLCSGDTEGTGKNIQYFGAGTRLSVL.

The chain uses TRBV29-1 and TRBJ1-2; tentatively, D is TRBD1 (6 bases). CDR1 is SQVTM, CDR2 ANQGSEA, per germline. The CDR3 is made up of 13 amino acids. Trimming stripped 6 bases from V and 4 bases from J, with 15 bases between. This CDR3 reads CSVETGSFYGYTF. Here the CDR3 DNA reads TGCAGCGTCGAAACAGGGTCCTTCTATGGCTACACCTTC.

The rearrangement links TRBV7-9 to TRBJ2-5; D remains ambiguous. Trimming left V 4 bases short and J 3 bases short, with 18 bases between. This CDR3 contains 16 residues. The germline gives CDR1 SEHNR, CDR2 FQNEAQ (reference sequence). The CDR3 loop is CASSYRPGRGEETQYF. Written as DNA, the CDR3 is TGTGCCAGCAGCTATCGTCCGGGCCGCGGAGAAGAGACCCAGTACTTC. The whole variable domain, remainder taken from reference TRBV7-9 and TRBJ2-5, is DTGVSQNPRHKITKRGQNVTFRCDPISEHNRLYWYRQTLGQGPEFLTYFQNEAQLEKSRLLSDRFSAERPKGSFSTLEIQRTEQGDSAMYLCASSYRPGRGEETQYFGPGTRLLVL.

This clone was seen only once. This sequence joins TRBV27 and TRBJ1-2; D might be TRBD1 (5 bases). The V gene's germline CDR1 is MNHEY and CDR2 SMNVEV (reference sequence). The CDR3 is made up of 14 amino acids. V dropped 2 bases and J dropped 0 bases, with 7 bases sitting between them. The CDR3 DNA is TGTGCCAGCAGTTTACAGGGAGCTAACTATGGCTACACCTTC. Its protein product is CASSLQGANYGYTF.

The rearrangement joins TRBV15 to TRBJ1-1; the D gene is possibly TRBD1 (5 bases). Germline values: CDR1 LNHNV, CDR2 YYDKDF (reference sequence). Trimming took 0 bases from V and 0 from J, leaving 11 bases between them. The CDR3 runs to 16 residues. Written as DNA, the CDR3 is TGTGCCACCAGCAGAGATTTCGACAGCCTGAACACTGAAGCTTTCTTT. Protein: CATSRDFDSLNTEAFF.

V gene TRBV9 combines with J gene TRBJ2-1; D gene unclear. Germline CDR1 SGDLS, CDR2 YYNGEE. V dropped 6 bases and J dropped 0 bases, with 13 bases sitting between them. CDR3 length equals 15 residues. CDR3 sequence (DNA): TGTGCCAGCACCCAATCCGGTGTCTCCTACAATGAGCAGTTCTTC. Amino acids: CASTQSGVSYNEQFF.

J is TRBJ2-1 and V is TRBV27; 9 bases match TRBD2. V lost 2 bases, J lost 14 bases, and 10 bases stayed unmatched. The CDR3 is 14 amino acids. Germline assignment: CDR1 MNHEY and CDR2 SMNVEV (reference sequence). In nucleotides, the CDR3 is TGTGCCAGCAGTTTACCCGGGACTAGCAGTTTCGAGTTCTTC. Translation: CASSLPGTSSFEFF.

The rearrangement links TRBV5-5 to TRBJ2-7; D is perhaps TRBD2 (5 bases). V lost 4 bases and J lost 3, with 11 bases in between. The CDR3 runs 13 residues. Germline CDR1 SGHKS, CDR2 YYEKEE (reference sequence). CDR3 DNA: TGTGCCAGCAGCCGAGGTGGAGGCTACGAGCAGTACTTC. Its protein is CASSRGGGYEQYF.

The genes are TRBV9 and TRBJ2-2; no definite D call. This CDR3 contains 12 residues. Germline CDR1 is SGDLS and CDR2 is YYNGEE. Between the trimmed V and J ends, which lost 0 bases and 4 bases, there was a span of 1 base. The CDR3 spells CASSVVTGELFF. DNA of the CDR3: TGTGCCAGCAGCGTAGTCACCGGGGAGCTGTTTTTT.